These 16 T cell receptor beta chains originate from one sample sequenced in a study of shared clonotypes between healthy human individuals. Assay used: immunoSEQ multiplex PCR; TCRdb lists only in-frame clones, some missing. The table includes hundreds of thousands of clones, approximately 95% detected once. The naive CD8 fraction comprised CD45RO-negative cells positively selected for CCR7 and excluded terminally differentiated effector memory CD45RA+ cells. Specimen: naive CD8+ T cells sorted from blood. Receptors were obtained from a woman aged 30 to 39 in good health.

The rearrangement links TRBV28 to TRBJ1-4; D call uncertain. The V end lost 8 bases, the J end lost 2 bases, and 12 bases lay between the germline ends. Germline V lookup: CDR1 MDHEN, CDR2 SYDVKM. The CDR3 consists of 14 residues. The CDR3 sequence: CASSTRITNEKLFF. The CDR3 nucleotides read TGTGCCAGCTCGACGCGCATTACTAATGAAAAACTGTTTTTT.

Of note for this clone: Because the CDR3's place on the DNA is in doubt, the DNA is left out and the CDR3 is given as listed by TCRdb. The chain recombines TRBV7-9 with TRBJ2-2. The CDR3 is 15 amino acids long, termini counted. CDR1 is SEHNR and CDR2 is FQNEAQ in the germline V gene (reference sequence). CDR3 region: CASSLRDRRAGELFF.

The rearrangement uses TRBV12-1 and TRBJ2-6. TRBV12-1 is flagged as a pseudogene. CDR3 length: 13 residues. CDR3 bases: TGTGCCAGCAGCTTATGGGTTTCCAACGTCCTGACTTTC. Translated, it gives CASSLWVSNVLTF.

To note about this clone: Distinct nucleotide sequences in the sample also encode this CDR3. The V gene is TRBV28, the J gene TRBJ2-7; TRBD2 agrees at 12 bases. Trimming cost V 2 bases and J 3 bases; bases outside gene matches: 2. The CDR3 runs 15 residues. Germline-derived CDR1 and CDR2 are MDHEN and SYDVKM. The CDR3 nucleotides are TGTGCCAGCAGTTTAACTAGCGGGAGGATCTACGAGCAGTACTTC. As protein: CASSLTSGRIYEQYF. Together with reference TRBV28 and TRBJ2-7, the CDR3 gives the full variable domain: DVKVTQSSRYLVKRTGEKVFLECVQDMDHENMFWYRQDPGLGLRLIYFSYDVKMKEKGDIPEGYSVSREKKERFSLILESASTNQTSMYLCASSLTSGRIYEQYFGPGTRLTVT.

The V gene is TRBV19, the J gene TRBJ1-1, with D perhaps TRBD1 (6 bases). This CDR3 comprises 13 residues. V was trimmed by 8 bases and J by 0 bases, leaving 10 bases between them. Looked up from germline, CDR1 is LNHDA and CDR2 is SQIVND (reference sequence). The DNA of the CDR3 is TGTGCCAGTTACAGGGAGGTGAACACTGAAGCTTTCTTT. Translating it yields CASYREVNTEAFF.

The chain has TRBV9 and TRBJ2-7; TRBD2 aligns across 7 bases. The CDR3 totals 15 residues. Germline V gene data show CDR1 as SGDLS and CDR2 as YYNGEE. J lost 4 bases, V lost 2 bases, and 9 bases had no gene match. This CDR3 is CASSVAAGEGYEQYF. The CDR3 DNA reads as TGTGCCAGCAGCGTTGCGGCGGGAGAGGGGTACGAGCAGTACTTC.

CDR3 loop: CASSLYGLRNLGGRQYF. The CDR3, as DNA: TGTGCCAGCAGTTTATACGGCCTCCGGAACCTGGGGGGGAGGCAGTACTTC. V usage is TRBV28 and J usage is TRBJ2-7, with 7 bases fitting TRBD2. Germline loops: CDR1 MDHEN, CDR2 SYDVKM. With 1 base clipped from V and 9 bases from J, the junction kept 18 bases outside the gene matches. The CDR3 is 17 residues long. Full variable domain (rest looked up from reference TRBV28 and TRBJ2-7): DVKVTQSSRYLVKRTGEKVFLECVQDMDHENMFWYRQDPGLGLRLIYFSYDVKMKEKGDIPEGYSVSREKKERFSLILESASTNQTSMYLCASSLYGLRNLGGRQYFGPGTRLTVT.

CDR3 amino acids: CSHGPRPVLAEEYNEQFF. The CDR3 nucleotides read TGCAGCCACGGTCCCCGACCCGTCCTAGCAGAAGAATACAATGAGCAGTTCTTC. This chain connects TRBV29-1 to TRBJ2-1; TRBD2 is a possible D gene (5 bases). The germline CDR1 and CDR2 sequences are SQVTM and ANQGSEA. V shed 8 bases and J shed 4 bases, with 30 bases lying between them. There are 18 residues in the CDR3.

Turning to this clone: Other DNA sequences of this sample code for an identical CDR3. V and J are TRBV19 and TRBJ1-1; 7 bases line up with TRBD1. The junction had 7 bases not matched to a gene; V was cut back by 5 bases and J by 1 base. CDR1 is LNHDA, CDR2 SQIVND, per germline (reference sequence). This CDR3 is built from 15 residues. The CDR3 DNA reads as TGTGCCAGTAGTCCCTGGACAGGTACGAACACTGAAGCTTTCTTT. Translated, it gives CASSPWTGTNTEAFF.

J is TRBJ1-2 and V is TRBV5-4, with D possibly being TRBD1 (6 bases). Per germline, CDR1 SGHNT and CDR2 YYREEE (reference sequence). This CDR3 has 14 amino acids. V was shortened by 6 bases and J by 8 bases, with 20 bases between the two germline ends. The CDR3 here is CASTSRGAGLGYTF. In DNA, the CDR3 is TGTGCCAGCACTTCGAGGGGGGCGGGACTCGGCTACACCTTC.

This clone was seen only once. DNA for the CDR3: TGTGCCAGCAGCTCGGACAGGGCTGAAAAACTGTTTTTT. This gives the protein CASSSDRAEKLFF. This chain connects TRBV5-6 to TRBJ1-4, with 8 positions matching TRBD1. V gave up 3 bases and J gave up 7 bases; unmatched junction bases: 2. The CDR3 sequence is 13 residues long. Germline CDR1 and CDR2: SGHDT and YYEEEE. The whole variable domain, remainder taken from reference TRBV5-6 and TRBJ1-4, is DAGVTQSPTHLIKTRGQQVTLRCSPKSGHDTVSWYQQALGQGPQFIFQYYEEEERQRGNFPDRFSGHQFPNYSSELNVNALLLGDSALYLCASSSDRAEKLFFGSGTQLSVL.

The chain couples TRBV5-1 to TRBJ1-1, with TRBD1 identical over 9 bases. CDR3 size: 15 residues. J was trimmed by 5 bases and V by 0 bases; bases with no gene match: 5. Germline V gene sequence: CDR1 SGHRS, CDR2 YFSETQ. CDR3 nucleotides: TGCGCCAGCAGCTTGGACAGGGGGCTTTGGACTGAAGCTTTCTTT. It is translated as CASSLDRGLWTEAFF.

This chain joins TRBV5-8 and TRBJ1-5; weak D call: TRBD1 (6 bases). There are 17 residues in the CDR3. Germline V gives CDR1 SGHTS, CDR2 YDEGEE. Trimming shortened V by 3 bases and J by 6 bases, and 22 bases separated the two germline ends. This chain's CDR3 is CASSWELRGVITQPQHF. CDR3 nucleotides: TGTGCCAGCAGCTGGGAGCTCAGGGGAGTGATTACTCAGCCCCAGCATTTT.

The chain recombines TRBV6-5 with TRBJ1-1, with 7 bases fitting TRBD1. Per germline, CDR1 MNHEY and CDR2 SVGAGI. The CDR3 contains 16 residues. V was pared by 0 bases and J by 3 bases, with 7 bases of the junction left unmatched. CDR3 nucleotides: TGTGCCAGCAGTTACTCGGGACAGCCATCGGACACTGAAGCTTTCTTT. Protein product: CASSYSGQPSDTEAFF.

The chain has TRBV13 and TRBJ2-5; tentative D call: TRBD1 (6 bases). This CDR3 has 14 residues. From germline, CDR1 is PRHDT and CDR2 FYEKMQ (reference sequence). Trimming left V 7 bases short and J 0 bases short, with 12 bases between. The CDR3: CASTTRTDQETQYF. Written as DNA, the CDR3 is TGTGCCAGCACCACCAGGACAGACCAAGAGACCCAGTACTTC.

This chain joins TRBV15 and TRBJ1-1; 7 bases line up with TRBD1. CDR1 LNHNV and CDR2 YYDKDF come from the germline V gene (reference sequence). V shed 2 bases, J shed 1 base, and the junction held 4 bases outside the gene matches. The CDR3 is made up of 15 amino acids. The chain's CDR3 is CATSRRTGSNTEAFF. The CDR3 nucleotides are TGTGCCACCAGCAGAAGGACAGGCTCGAACACTGAAGCTTTCTTT.